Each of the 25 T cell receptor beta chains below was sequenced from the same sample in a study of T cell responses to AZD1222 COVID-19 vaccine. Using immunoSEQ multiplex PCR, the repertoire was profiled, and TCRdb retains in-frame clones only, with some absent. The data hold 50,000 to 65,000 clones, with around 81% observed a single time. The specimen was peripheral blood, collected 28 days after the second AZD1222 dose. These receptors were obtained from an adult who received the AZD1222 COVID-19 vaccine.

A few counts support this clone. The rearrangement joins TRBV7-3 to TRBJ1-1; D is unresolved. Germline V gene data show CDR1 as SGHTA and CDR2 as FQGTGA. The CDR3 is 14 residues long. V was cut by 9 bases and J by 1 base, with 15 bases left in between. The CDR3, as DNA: TGTGCCAGTAAGGTGGACTCGGGGAACACTGAAGCTTTCTTT. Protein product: CASKVDSGNTEAFF.

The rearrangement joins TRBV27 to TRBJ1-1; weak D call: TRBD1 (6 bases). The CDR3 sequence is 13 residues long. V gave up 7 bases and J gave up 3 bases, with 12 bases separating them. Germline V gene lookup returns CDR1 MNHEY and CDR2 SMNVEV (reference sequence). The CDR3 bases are TGTGCCAGCACTCACAGGGTTGACACTGAAGCTTTCTTT. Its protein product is CASTHRVDTEAFF.

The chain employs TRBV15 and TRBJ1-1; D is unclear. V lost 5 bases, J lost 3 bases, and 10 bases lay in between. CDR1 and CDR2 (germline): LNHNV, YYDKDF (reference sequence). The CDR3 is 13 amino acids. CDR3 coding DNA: TGTGCCACCAGCGGGTTCCGAGACACTGAAGCTTTCTTT. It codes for CATSGFRDTEAFF.

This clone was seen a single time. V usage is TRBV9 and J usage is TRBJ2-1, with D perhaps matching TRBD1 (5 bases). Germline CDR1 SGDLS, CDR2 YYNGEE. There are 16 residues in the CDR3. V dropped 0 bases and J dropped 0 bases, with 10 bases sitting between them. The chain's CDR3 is CASSVGRGYSYNEQFF. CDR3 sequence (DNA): TGTGCCAGCAGCGTAGGAAGGGGCTACTCCTACAATGAGCAGTTCTTC.

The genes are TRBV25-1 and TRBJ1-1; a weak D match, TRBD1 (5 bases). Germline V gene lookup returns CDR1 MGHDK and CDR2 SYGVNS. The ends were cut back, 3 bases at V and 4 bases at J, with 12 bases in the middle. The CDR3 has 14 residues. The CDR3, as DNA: TGTGCCAGCAGTGACCACCTTGGGGGCACTGAAGCTTTCTTT. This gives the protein CASSDHLGGTEAFF.

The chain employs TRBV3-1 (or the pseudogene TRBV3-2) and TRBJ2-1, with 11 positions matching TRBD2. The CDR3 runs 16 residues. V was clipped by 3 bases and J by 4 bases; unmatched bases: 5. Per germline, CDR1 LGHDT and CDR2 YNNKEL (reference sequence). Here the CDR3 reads CASSQSLAGAYNEQFF. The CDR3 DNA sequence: TGTGCCAGCAGCCAGTCACTAGCGGGAGCTTACAATGAGCAGTTCTTC.

DNA for the CDR3: TGCGCCAGCAGCACCGCCGGGACGGACAGTTGGCCCCAGCATTTT. This sequence encodes CASSTAGTDSWPQHF. The chain joins TRBV5-1 to TRBJ1-5; a possible D gene is TRBD1 (6 bases). This CDR3 contains 15 residues. Germline lookup yields CDR1 SGHRS and CDR2 YFSETQ. The V gene lost 4 bases and the J gene lost 9 bases, with 20 bases spanning the gap.

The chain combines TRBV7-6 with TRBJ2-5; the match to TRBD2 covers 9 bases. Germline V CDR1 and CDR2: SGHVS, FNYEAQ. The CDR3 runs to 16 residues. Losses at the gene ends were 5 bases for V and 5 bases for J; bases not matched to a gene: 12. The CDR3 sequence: CASSLGTAGGGETQYF. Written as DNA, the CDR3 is TGTGCCAGCAGCCTCGGGACAGCGGGAGGCGGTGAGACCCAGTACTTC.

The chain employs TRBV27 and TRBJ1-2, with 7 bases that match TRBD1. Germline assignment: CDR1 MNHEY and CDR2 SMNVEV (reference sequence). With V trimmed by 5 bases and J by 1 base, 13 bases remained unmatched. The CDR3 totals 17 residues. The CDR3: CASSLHPGTVNNYGYTF. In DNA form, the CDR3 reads TGTGCCAGCAGTCTCCACCCCGGGACAGTGAATAACTATGGCTACACCTTC.

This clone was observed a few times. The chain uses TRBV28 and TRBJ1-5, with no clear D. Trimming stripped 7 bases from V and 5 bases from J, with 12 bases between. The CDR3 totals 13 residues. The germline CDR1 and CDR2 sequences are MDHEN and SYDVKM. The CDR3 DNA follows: TGTGCCAGCAAAATTGGGGATTATCAGCCCCAGCATTTT. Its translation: CASKIGDYQPQHF.

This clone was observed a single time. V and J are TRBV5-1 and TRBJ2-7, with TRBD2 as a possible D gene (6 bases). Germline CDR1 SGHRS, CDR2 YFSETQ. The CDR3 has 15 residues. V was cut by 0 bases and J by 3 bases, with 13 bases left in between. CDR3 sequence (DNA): TGCGCCAGCAGCTTGGCAATGGTCGGGGGCTACGAGCAGTACTTC. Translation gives CASSLAMVGGYEQYF. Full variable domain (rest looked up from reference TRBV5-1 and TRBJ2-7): KAGVTQTPRYLIKTRGQQVTLSCSPISGHRSVSWYQQTPGQGLQFLFEYFSETQRNKGNFPGRFSGRQFSNSRSEMNVSTLELGDSALYLCASSLAMVGGYEQYFGPGTRLTVT.

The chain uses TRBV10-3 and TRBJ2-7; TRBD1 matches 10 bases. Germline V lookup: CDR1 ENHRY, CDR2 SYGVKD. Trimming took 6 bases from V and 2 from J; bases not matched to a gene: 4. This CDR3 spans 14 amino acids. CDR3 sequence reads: CAIRDRGLPYEQYF. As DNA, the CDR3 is TGTGCCATCAGAGACAGGGGGCTTCCCTACGAGCAGTACTTC.

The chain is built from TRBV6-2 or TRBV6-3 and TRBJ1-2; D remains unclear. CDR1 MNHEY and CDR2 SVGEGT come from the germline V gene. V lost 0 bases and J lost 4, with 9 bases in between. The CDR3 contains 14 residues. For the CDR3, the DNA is TGTGCCAGCAGTTACTCCCTCGGGATCTATGGCTACACCTTC. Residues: CASSYSLGIYGYTF.

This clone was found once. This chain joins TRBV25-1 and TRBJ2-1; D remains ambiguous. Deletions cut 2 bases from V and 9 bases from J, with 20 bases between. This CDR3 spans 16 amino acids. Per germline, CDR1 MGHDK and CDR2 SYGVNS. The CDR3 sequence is CASSETRLVASAEQFF. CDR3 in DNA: TGTGCCAGCAGTGAAACCCGTCTTGTAGCTTCGGCTGAGCAGTTCTTC.

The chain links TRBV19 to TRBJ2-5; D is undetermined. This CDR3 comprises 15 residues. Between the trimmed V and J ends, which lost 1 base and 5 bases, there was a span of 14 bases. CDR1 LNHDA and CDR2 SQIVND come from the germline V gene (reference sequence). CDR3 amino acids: CASSIGGGQAETQYF. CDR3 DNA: TGTGCCAGTAGTATAGGAGGCGGCCAGGCGGAGACCCAGTACTTC.

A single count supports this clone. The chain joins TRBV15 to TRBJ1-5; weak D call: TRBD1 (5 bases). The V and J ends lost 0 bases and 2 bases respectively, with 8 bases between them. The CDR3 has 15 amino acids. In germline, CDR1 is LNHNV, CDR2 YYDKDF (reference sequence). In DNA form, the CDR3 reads TGTGCCACCAGCAGAGATGAACAGGGCAATCAGCCCCAGCATTTT. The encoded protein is CATSRDEQGNQPQHF.

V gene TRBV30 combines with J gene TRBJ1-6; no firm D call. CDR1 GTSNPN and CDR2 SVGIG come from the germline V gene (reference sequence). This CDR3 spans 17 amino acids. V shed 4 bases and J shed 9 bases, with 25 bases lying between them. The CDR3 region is CAWTTRVPGAGSSPLHF. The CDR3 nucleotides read TGTGCCTGGACTACCCGGGTTCCAGGAGCTGGCTCTTCACCCCTCCACTTT.

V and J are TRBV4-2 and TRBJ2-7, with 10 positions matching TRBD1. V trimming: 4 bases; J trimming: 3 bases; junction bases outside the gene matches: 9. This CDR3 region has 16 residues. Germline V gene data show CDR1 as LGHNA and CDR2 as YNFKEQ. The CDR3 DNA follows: TGTGCCAGCAGCCTCCTCCGGGACAGGGGCGACTACGAGCAGTACTTC. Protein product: CASSLLRDRGDYEQYF.

The CDR3 is CASRSSTGANSPLHF. CDR3 in DNA: TGTGCCAGCAGATCCTCGACAGGGGCTAATTCACCCCTCCACTTT. The chain is built from TRBV28 and TRBJ1-6; 8 nucleotides align to TRBD1. There are 15 residues in the CDR3. Trimming at V came to 6 bases and at J to 6 bases, leaving 7 bases not matched to a gene. The germline CDR1 and CDR2 sequences are MDHEN and SYDVKM.

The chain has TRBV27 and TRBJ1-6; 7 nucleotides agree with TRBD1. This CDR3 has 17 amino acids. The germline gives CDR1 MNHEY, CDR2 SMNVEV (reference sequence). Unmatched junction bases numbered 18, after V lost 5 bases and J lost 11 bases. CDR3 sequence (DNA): TGTGCCAGCAGTCCCCTCCGGAATGACAGGGTCTCAGCACCCCTCCACTTT. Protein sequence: CASSPLRNDRVSAPLHF.

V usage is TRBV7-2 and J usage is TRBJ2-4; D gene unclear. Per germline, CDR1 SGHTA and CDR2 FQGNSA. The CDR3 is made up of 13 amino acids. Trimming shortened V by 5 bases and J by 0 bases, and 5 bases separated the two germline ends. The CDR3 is CASSGVAKNIQYF. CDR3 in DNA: TGTGCCAGCAGCGGAGTAGCCAAAAACATTCAGTACTTC. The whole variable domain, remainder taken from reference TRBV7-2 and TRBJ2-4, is GAGVSQSPSNKVTEKGKDVELRCDPISGHTALYWYRQSLGQGLEFLIYFQGNSAPDKSGLPSDRFSAERTGGSVSTLTIQRTQQEDSAVYLCASSGVAKNIQYFGAGTRLSVL.

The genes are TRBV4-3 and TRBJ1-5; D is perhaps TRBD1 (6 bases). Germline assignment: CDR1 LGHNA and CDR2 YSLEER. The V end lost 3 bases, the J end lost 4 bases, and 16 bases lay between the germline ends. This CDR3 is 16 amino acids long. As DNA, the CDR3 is TGCGCCAGCAGCCACTATACAGGGAGCGGGAATCAGCCCCAGCATTTT. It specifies CASSHYTGSGNQPQHF.

The CDR3 protein is CASSLSIGTGYPYEQYF. The CDR3 bases are TGTGCCAGCAGTTTATCGATCGGGACAGGGTATCCCTACGAGCAGTACTTC. The chain couples TRBV27 to TRBJ2-7; the match to TRBD1 covers 9 bases. The germline CDR1 and CDR2 sequences are MNHEY and SMNVEV (reference sequence). V lost 0 bases and J lost 2; bases outside the gene matches: 8. This CDR3 spans 17 amino acids.

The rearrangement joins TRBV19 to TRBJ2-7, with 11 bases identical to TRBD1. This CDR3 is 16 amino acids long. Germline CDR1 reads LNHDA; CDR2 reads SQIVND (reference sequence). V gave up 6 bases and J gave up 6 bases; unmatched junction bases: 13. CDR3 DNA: TGTGCCAGTAGCACCCCGGGGGGACAGGGGGTCCGCGAGCAGTACTTC. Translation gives CASSTPGGQGVREQYF.

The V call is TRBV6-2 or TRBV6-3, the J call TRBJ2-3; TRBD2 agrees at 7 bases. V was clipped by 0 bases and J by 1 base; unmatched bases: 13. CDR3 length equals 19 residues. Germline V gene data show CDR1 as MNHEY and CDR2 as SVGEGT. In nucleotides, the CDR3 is TGTGCCAGCAGTTACTCGAAGAGCGGGAAGGAAATAGGCACAGATACGCAGTATTTT. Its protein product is CASSYSKSGKEIGTDTQYF.